Given below is one T cell receptor (beta chain) in context. Its cognate antigen is unknown. Unique molecular identifiers were used in preparing the TCRbeta library. TCRdb processed the PCR reads anew with MiXCR; each CDR3 protein has one entry. The table lists about 250,000 distinct CDR3 sequences, under 30% of them singletons. In germline, CDR1 is SGHRS, CDR2 YFSETQ. J was trimmed by 4 bases and V by 0 bases; bases with no gene match: 4. The CDR3 contains 15 residues. The record originates from a study of T-cell reconstitution after alpha-beta-depleted transplantation in children. Whole-study results and caveats: Newly produced T cells mostly provided counts and TCRbeta diversity after one year, as hyperexpanded clones declined. Surviving recipient T cells and intrathymic progenitors accounted for some patients' high TCRbeta diversity at day 60. At around two months after transplant, the alpha-beta T cells were reportedly derived from several hundred expanded clones that came from non-depleted graft cells.

This chain links TRBV5-1 with TRBJ2-1, with 7 bases lining up with TRBD2. The TCR sequence derives from a female patient aged 2 to 10 who had a stem cell transplant for congenital amegakaryocytic thrombocytopenia, so the T cells may come from the graft donor. The material sequenced was PBMCs, mostly from graft donor cells, taken 360 days after TCRalphabeta/CD19-depleted stem cell transplant. The CDR3 sequence is CASSLGASGYNEQFF. In nucleotides, the CDR3 is TGCGCCAGCAGCTTGGGGGCTAGCGGTTACAATGAGCAGTTCTTC. Complete variable domain (other parts from reference TRBV5-1 and TRBJ2-1): KAGVTQTPRYLIKTRGQQVTLSCSPISGHRSVSWYQQTPGQGLQFLFEYFSETQRNKGNFPGRFSGRQFSNSRSEMNVSTLELGDSALYLCASSLGASGYNEQFFGPGTRLTVL.